The next 4 T cell receptor beta chains were all read from a single sample in a study of blood T cell repertoires in COVID-19. The repertoire was sequenced with immunoSEQ multiplex PCR; TCRdb's copy has only in-frame clones and lacks some. The sample lists about 60,000 clones, about 78% seen once, with around 50% in the top ten. The sample was peripheral blood. All receptors come from a woman at least 80 years old with acute or convalescent COVID-19.

In its sample, this clone was seen a few times. This chain uses TRBV14 with TRBJ2-7, with a weak D call TRBD2 (6 bases). Germline CDR1 SGHDN, CDR2 FVKESK. The CDR3 loop spans 15 amino acids. Trimming cost V 4 bases and J 4 bases, with 17 bases left between them. The CDR3 DNA is TGTGCCAGCAGCCCACCGAGCGGGCGGCCTTACGAGCAGTACTTC. This gives the protein CASSPPSGRPYEQYF.

The CDR3 region is CASSLGSGASYNEQFF. The CDR3 nucleotides read TGTGCCAGCAGCTTAGGAAGCGGGGCCTCCTACAATGAGCAGTTCTTC. V usage is TRBV7-2 and J usage is TRBJ2-1; TRBD2 matches at 7 bases. V dropped 1 base and J dropped 0; count of bases not matched to a gene: 3. This CDR3 region has 16 residues. The V gene's germline CDR1 is SGHTA and CDR2 FQGNSA. Drawing the rest from reference TRBV7-2 and TRBJ2-1, the complete variable domain is GAGVSQSPSNKVTEKGKDVELRCDPISGHTALYWYRQSLGQGLEFLIYFQGNSAPDKSGLPSDRFSAERTGGSVSTLTIQRTQQEDSAVYLCASSLGSGASYNEQFFGPGTRLTVL.

The rearrangement uses TRBV24-1 and TRBJ2-3; D possibly corresponds to TRBD2 (5 bases). Trimming removed 1 base at V and 8 bases at J, with 15 bases between. Germline CDR1 is KGHDR and CDR2 is SFDVKD. This CDR3 has 15 amino acids. The CDR3, as DNA: TGTGCCACCAGTGATTTTACGGGGTCCCGGGGTACGCAGTATTTT. This gives the protein CATSDFTGSRGTQYF.

J is TRBJ2-1 and V is TRBV28; TRBD2 matches at 7 bases. Looked up from germline, CDR1 is MDHEN and CDR2 is SYDVKM. This CDR3 region has 13 residues. V shed 8 bases, J shed 6 bases, and the junction held 7 bases outside the gene matches. CDR3 region: CASWTLALNEQFF. The CDR3 DNA reads as TGTGCCAGCTGGACACTAGCGCTCAATGAGCAGTTCTTC.